This TCR beta chain comes out of a study of shared clonotypes between healthy human individuals. Study outcomes and limitations: Among the subsets, naive ones generally showed larger estimated richness than memory ones. A reduction in generation probabilities was seen for non-shared clonotypes relative to those shared by all four donors.

Genomic DNA (from each subset) was split evenly across several immunoSEQ plates. Profiled with immunoSEQ multiplex PCR; TCRdb holds only in-frame clones, not every one. Among hundreds of thousands of clones listed, 60% to 75% were seen once. Concerning this clone itself: Its antigen is still unknown.

A CD45RA+ naive subset and a CD45RA-negative memory subset were split from CD4+ cells. V was shortened by 5 bases and J by 5 bases, with 15 bases between the two germline ends. The V gene's germline CDR1 is MNHNS and CDR2 SASEGT. The CDR3 is made up of 14 amino acids. The chain links TRBV6-1 to TRBJ1-1; D possibly corresponds to TRBD1 (5 bases). The receptor was isolated from a woman aged 25-40 years in good health. Sample: memory CD4+ T cells sorted from blood. Subset here: CD45RA-negative fraction. The CDR3 DNA reads TGTGCCAGCAGTTTGGGGGGGTTAAGGACTGAAGCTTTCTTT. As protein: CASSLGGLRTEAFF.